This T cell receptor beta chain was profiled in a study of T cells in Graves' hyperthyroidism and ophthalmopathy. Across the study: Peripheral blood was collected at initial diagnosis, before any treatment.

Diagnostic decisions used clinical symptoms, serum thyroxine and TRAb, thyroid ultrasound and orbital computed tomography. RNA transcripts were the template for amplifying TCR beta CDR3 regions. First-round RT-PCR with HTBI primers amplified the TCR CDR3 region. TCRdb processed the multiplex PCR reads anew with MiXCR; each CDR3 protein has one entry. The repertoire has about 520,000 distinct CDR3 sequences, roughly 25% of them found once; the top ten carry around 11%. From germline, CDR1 is ENHRY and CDR2 SYGVKD. The CDR3 is 12 residues long. Trimming cost V 9 bases and J 0 bases, with 8 bases left between them. This clonotype has ten or more counts.

This chain connects TRBV10-3 to TRBJ2-5; D is unclear. Material: blood. This receptor was obtained from a woman aged 30 to 39 with Graves' ophthalmopathy. CDR3 residues: CAIGWDQETQYF. The CDR3 nucleotides read TGTGCCATTGGTTGGGACCAAGAGACCCAGTACTTC.